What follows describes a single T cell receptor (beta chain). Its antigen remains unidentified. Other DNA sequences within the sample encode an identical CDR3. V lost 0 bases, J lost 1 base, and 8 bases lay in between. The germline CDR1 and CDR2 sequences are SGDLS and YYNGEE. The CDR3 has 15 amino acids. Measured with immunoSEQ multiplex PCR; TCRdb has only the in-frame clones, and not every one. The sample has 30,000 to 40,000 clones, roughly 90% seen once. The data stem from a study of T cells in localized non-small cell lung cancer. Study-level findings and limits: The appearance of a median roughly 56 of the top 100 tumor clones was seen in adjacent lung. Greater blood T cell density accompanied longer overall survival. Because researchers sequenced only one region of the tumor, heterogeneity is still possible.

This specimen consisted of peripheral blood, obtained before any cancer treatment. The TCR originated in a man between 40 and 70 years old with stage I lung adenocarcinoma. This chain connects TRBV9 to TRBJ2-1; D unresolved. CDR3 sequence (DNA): TGTGCCAGCAGCGTAGAGGGCGGTTCCTACAATGAGCAGTTCTTC. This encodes CASSVEGGSYNEQFF.